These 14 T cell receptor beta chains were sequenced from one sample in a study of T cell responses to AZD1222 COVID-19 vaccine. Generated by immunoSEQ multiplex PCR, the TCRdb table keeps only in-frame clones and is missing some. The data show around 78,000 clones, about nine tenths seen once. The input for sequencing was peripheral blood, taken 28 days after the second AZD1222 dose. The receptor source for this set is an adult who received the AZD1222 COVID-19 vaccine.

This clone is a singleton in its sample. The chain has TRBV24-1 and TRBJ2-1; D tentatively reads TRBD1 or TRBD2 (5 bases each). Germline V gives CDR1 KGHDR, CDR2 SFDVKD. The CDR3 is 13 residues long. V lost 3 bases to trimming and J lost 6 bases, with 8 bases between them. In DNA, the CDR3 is TGTGCCACCAGTGATGGGACCCCCAATGAGCAGTTCTTC. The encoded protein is CATSDGTPNEQFF.

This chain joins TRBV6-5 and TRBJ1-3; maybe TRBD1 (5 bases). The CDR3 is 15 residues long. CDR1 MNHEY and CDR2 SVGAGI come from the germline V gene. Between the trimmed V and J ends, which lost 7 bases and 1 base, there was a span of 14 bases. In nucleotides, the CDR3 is TGTGCCAGCACTTTGGGGGACGGATCTGGAAACACCATATATTTT. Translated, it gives CASTLGDGSGNTIYF.

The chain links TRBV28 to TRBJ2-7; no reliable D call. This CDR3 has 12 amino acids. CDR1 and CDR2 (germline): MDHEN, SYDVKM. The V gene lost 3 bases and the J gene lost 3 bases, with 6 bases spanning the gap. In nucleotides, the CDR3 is TGTGCCAGCAGTTTCGTCTACTACGAGCAGTACTTC. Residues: CASSFVYYEQYF. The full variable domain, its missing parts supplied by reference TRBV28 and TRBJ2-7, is DVKVTQSSRYLVKRTGEKVFLECVQDMDHENMFWYRQDPGLGLRLIYFSYDVKMKEKGDIPEGYSVSREKKERFSLILESASTNQTSMYLCASSFVYYEQYFGPGTRLTVT.

CDR3 protein: CASSPDGQVNQPQHF. CDR3 bases: TGCGCCAGCAGCCCTGATGGCCAGGTCAATCAGCCCCAGCATTTT. This rearrangement joins TRBV4-1 to TRBJ1-5; no clear D gene. The germline V gene encodes CDR1 MGHRA and CDR2 YSYEKL. V lost 4 bases, J lost 3 bases, and 13 bases lay in between. The CDR3 is made up of 15 amino acids.

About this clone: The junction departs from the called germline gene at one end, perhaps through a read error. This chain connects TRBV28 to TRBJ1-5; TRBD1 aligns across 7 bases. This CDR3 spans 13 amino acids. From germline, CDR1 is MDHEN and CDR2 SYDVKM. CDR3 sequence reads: CASTQGRHQPQHF. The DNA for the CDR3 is TGTGCGAGCACACAGGGGAGGCATCAGCCCCAGCATTTT.

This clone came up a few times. CDR3 nucleotides: TGTGCCAGCAGCGCAAGAGACGCCAGGAGCTCCTATAATTCACCCCTCCACTTT. Encoded protein: CASSARDARSSYNSPLHF. V gene TRBV9 combines with J gene TRBJ1-6; unclear D gene. CDR1 and CDR2 (germline): SGDLS, YYNGEE. Trimming removed 3 bases at V and 0 bases at J, with 16 bases between. The CDR3 contains 18 residues.

The CDR3 bases are TGTGCCAGCAGTTACTCGGGACAGGGGTCGGGGTCACCCCTCCACTTT. Its translation is CASSYSGQGSGSPLHF. The chain uses TRBV6-5 and TRBJ1-6; 10 bases map to TRBD1. The CDR3 is 16 residues long. Germline V gives CDR1 MNHEY, CDR2 SVGAGI. The trim removed 0 bases at V and 10 bases at J, leaving 6 bases unmatched.

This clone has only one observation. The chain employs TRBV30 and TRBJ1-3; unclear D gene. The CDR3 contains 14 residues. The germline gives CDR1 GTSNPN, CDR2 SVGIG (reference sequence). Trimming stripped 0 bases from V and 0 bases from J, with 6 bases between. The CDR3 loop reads CAWSVGISGNTIYF. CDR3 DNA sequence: TGTGCCTGGAGTGTAGGAATCTCTGGAAACACCATATATTTT. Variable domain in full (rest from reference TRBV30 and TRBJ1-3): SQTIHQWPATLVQPVGSPLSLECTVEGTSNPNLYWYRQAAGRGLQLLFYSVGIGQISSEVPQNLSASRPQDRQFILSSKKLLLSDSGFYLCAWSVGISGNTIYFGEGSWLTVV.

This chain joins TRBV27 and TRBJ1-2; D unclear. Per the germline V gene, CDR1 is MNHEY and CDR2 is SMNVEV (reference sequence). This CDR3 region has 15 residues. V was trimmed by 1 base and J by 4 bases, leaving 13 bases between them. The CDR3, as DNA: TGTGCCAGCAGTTTATTCCCCCGGGGAGTCTATGGCTACACCTTC. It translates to CASSLFPRGVYGYTF.

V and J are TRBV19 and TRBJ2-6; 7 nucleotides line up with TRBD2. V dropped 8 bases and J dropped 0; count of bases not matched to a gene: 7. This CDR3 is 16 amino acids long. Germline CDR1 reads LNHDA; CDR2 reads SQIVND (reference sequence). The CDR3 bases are TGTGCCAGTCTACTGGGGGACTACTCTGGGGCCAACGTCCTGACTTTC. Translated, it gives CASLLGDYSGANVLTF. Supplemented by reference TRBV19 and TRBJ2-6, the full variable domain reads DGGITQSPKYLFRKEGQNVTLSCEQNLNHDAMYWYRQDPGQGLRLIYYSQIVNDFQKGDIAEGYSVSREKKESFPLTVTSAQKNPTAFYLCASLLGDYSGANVLTFGAGSRLTVL.

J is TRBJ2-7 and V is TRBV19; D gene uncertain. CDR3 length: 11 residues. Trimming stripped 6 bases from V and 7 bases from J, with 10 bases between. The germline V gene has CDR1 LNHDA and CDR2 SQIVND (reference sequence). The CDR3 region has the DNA TGTGCCAGTAGCACGGATGGGGAGCAGTACTTC. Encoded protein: CASSTDGEQYF.

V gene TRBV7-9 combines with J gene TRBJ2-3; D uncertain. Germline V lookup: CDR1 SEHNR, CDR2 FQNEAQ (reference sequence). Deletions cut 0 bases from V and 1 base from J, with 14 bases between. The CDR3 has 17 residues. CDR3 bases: TGTGCCAGCAGCTTAGCGCTAGTCGGGCAGGGCACAGATACGCAGTATTTT. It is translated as CASSLALVGQGTDTQYF. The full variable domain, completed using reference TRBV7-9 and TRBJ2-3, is DTGVSQNPRHKITKRGQNVTFRCDPISEHNRLYWYRQTLGQGPEFLTYFQNEAQLEKSRLLSDRFSAERPKGSFSTLEIQRTEQGDSAMYLCASSLALVGQGTDTQYFGPGTRLTVL.

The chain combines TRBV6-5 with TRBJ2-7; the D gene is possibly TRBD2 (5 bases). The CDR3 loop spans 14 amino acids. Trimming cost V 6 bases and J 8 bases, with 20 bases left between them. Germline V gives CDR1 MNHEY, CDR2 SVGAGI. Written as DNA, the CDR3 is TGTGCCAGCAGACCGCCCGGGGAAGTCCAGAAGCAGTACTTC. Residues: CASRPPGEVQKQYF.

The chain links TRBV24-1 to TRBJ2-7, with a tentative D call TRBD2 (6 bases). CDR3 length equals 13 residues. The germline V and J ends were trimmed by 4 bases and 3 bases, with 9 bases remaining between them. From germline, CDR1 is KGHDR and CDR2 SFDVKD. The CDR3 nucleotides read TGTGCCACCAGTGACTGGGGGGACTACGAGCAGTACTTC. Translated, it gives CATSDWGDYEQYF.